The T cell receptor (beta chain) described here comes from a study of blood T cell repertoires in COVID-19. Overall study context: COVID-19 samples collected from the United States, Italy and Spain covered acute and convalescent phases. From T cells, B-cell-depleted T cells, or PBMCs came the material, which was cDNA or gDNA.

The CDR3 extends over 11 amino acids. The V gene lost 7 bases and the J gene lost 1 base, with 6 bases spanning the gap. CDR1 and CDR2 from the germline V gene are SQVTM and ANQGSEA. Original methodology: Estimates of nucleated cell counts were drawn from the amplification of reference gene primers. The table came from immunoSEQ multiplex PCR; TCRdb's copy has only in-frame clones and leaves some out. V and J calls and clone size are those listed in that table; D and trimming were worked out from the DNA. The table includes around 250,000 clones, 80% to 90% detected once. The sequence came from a woman between 65 and 79 years old with COVID-19, enrolled during active disease. The chain employs TRBV29-1 and TRBJ2-3; D call uncertain. Source material: peripheral blood. In DNA form, the CDR3 reads TGCAGCGGATCGGGCACAGATACGCAGTATTTT. Translating it yields CSGSGTDTQYF.